These 20 T cell receptor beta chains were sequenced from one sample in a study of cytomegalovirus exposure and HLA in healthy donors. Both 60 Vbeta primers and 13 Jbeta primers went into the PCR. Some clones are missing from TCRdb's copy, which holds only in-frame ones; the method was immunoSEQ multiplex PCR. The profile shows more than 95,000 clones, 70% to 80% of them singletons. The sample comprised PBMCs. All receptors come from a man aged 25-45 years in good health and CMV-seronegative.

CDR3 in DNA: TGTGCCATCAGTGAGAGACAGGGCAGCAATCAGCCCCAGCATTTT. This translates into CAISERQGSNQPQHF. The genes are TRBV10-3 and TRBJ1-5, with TRBD1 matching 7 bases. This CDR3 contains 15 residues. V shed 2 bases and J 1 base; nucleotides not matched to a gene: 2. Germline CDR1 ENHRY, CDR2 SYGVKD.

This clone was recorded a few times. The rearrangement uses TRBV29-1 and TRBJ2-7; 13 bases are shared with TRBD2. The J segment lost 0 bases and the V segment lost 6 bases, leaving 8 bases of the junction unmatched. The CDR3 is 16 residues long. Germline values: CDR1 SQVTM, CDR2 ANQGSEA. The CDR3 is CSVGLAGTRGSYEQYF. Here the CDR3 DNA reads TGCAGCGTGGGACTAGCGGGAACCCGGGGCTCCTACGAGCAGTACTTC.

The chain links TRBV4-1 to TRBJ2-1, with 11 bases that match TRBD2. V shed 4 bases and J 8 bases; nucleotides not matched to a gene: 7. CDR1 is MGHRA, CDR2 YSYEKL, per germline. The CDR3 runs 15 residues. Here the CDR3 reads CASSLAGLAGDEQFF. As DNA, the CDR3 is TGCGCCAGCAGCCTAGCCGGACTAGCGGGCGATGAGCAGTTCTTC.

This chain connects TRBV29-1 to TRBJ1-3; no clear D. Germline lookup yields CDR1 SQVTM and CDR2 ANQGSEA. The CDR3 contains 15 residues. V lost 4 bases and J 4 bases, leaving 17 bases between the germline ends. The chain's CDR3 is CSVGDRSREGNTIYF. The CDR3 DNA reads as TGCAGCGTTGGTGATAGGTCGCGGGAAGGAAACACCATATATTTT.

This clone appeared once. CDR3 amino acids: CATGDRAGTEAFF. The CDR3 nucleotides read TGTGCCACCGGGGACAGGGCTGGGACTGAAGCTTTCTTT. The chain uses TRBV13 and TRBJ1-1; the match to TRBD1 covers 9 bases. CDR3 size: 13 residues. Per germline, CDR1 PRHDT and CDR2 FYEKMQ (reference sequence). V shed 10 bases, J shed 5 bases, and the junction held 8 bases outside the gene matches.

The V call is TRBV19, the J call TRBJ2-7; TRBD2 matches at 9 bases. This CDR3 spans 14 amino acids. The J segment lost 7 bases and the V segment lost 4 bases, leaving 8 bases of the junction unmatched. CDR1 LNHDA and CDR2 SQIVND come from the germline V gene (reference sequence). The CDR3 loop reads CASSTPGLAVEQYF. CDR3 nucleotides: TGTGCCAGTAGTACCCCGGGACTAGCCGTGGAGCAGTACTTC.

The chain has TRBV30 and TRBJ1-1; tentative D call: TRBD1 (5 bases). V lost 4 bases, J lost 4 bases, and 16 bases lay in between. This CDR3 contains 14 residues. CDR1 GTSNPN and CDR2 SVGIG come from the germline V gene (reference sequence). CDR3 DNA: TGTGCCTGGACCCCCTACCAAAGGGGCACTGAAGCTTTCTTT. This translates into CAWTPYQRGTEAFF.

The rearrangement uses TRBV30 and TRBJ1-4; perhaps TRBD1 as D (5 bases). The V gene's germline CDR1 is GTSNPN and CDR2 SVGIG (reference sequence). Trimming took 4 bases from V and 1 from J, leaving 13 bases between them. The CDR3 consists of 15 residues. This chain's CDR3 is CAWTPRALTNEKLFF. CDR3 DNA sequence: TGTGCCTGGACTCCCAGGGCCTTAACTAATGAAAAACTGTTTTTT.

In this sample, this clone turned up once. The V call is TRBV5-1, the J call TRBJ2-3; tentative D call: TRBD1 (6 bases). V was cut by 4 bases and J by 1 base, with 13 bases left in between. CDR3 size: 15 residues. Germline CDR1 reads SGHRS; CDR2 reads YFSETQ. CDR3: CASSPRDTRTDTQYF. The CDR3 DNA sequence: TGCGCCAGCAGCCCCCGGGACACTCGCACAGATACGCAGTATTTT.

The chain combines TRBV28 with TRBJ2-7, with no clear D. The CDR3 extends over 15 amino acids. V shed 3 bases and J shed 4 bases, with 16 bases lying between them. Germline lookup yields CDR1 MDHEN and CDR2 SYDVKM. Here the CDR3 reads CASSFGGSRPYEQYF. CDR3 nucleotides: TGTGCCAGCAGTTTTGGCGGCTCACGGCCGTACGAGCAGTACTTC.

The rearrangement links TRBV5-4 to TRBJ2-5; weak D call: TRBD1 (5 bases). Deletions cut 1 base from V and 5 bases from J, with 9 bases between. Germline V gives CDR1 SGHNT, CDR2 YYREEE (reference sequence). The CDR3 loop spans 13 amino acids. The CDR3 region has the DNA TGTGCCAGCAGCTTGAAAGCAGGGGAGACCCAGTACTTC. Protein product: CASSLKAGETQYF.

V usage is TRBV19 and J usage is TRBJ1-4; D is ambiguous. The length of the CDR3 is 13 residues. Between the trimmed V and J ends, which lost 5 bases and 1 base, there was a span of 5 bases. The germline V gene has CDR1 LNHDA and CDR2 SQIVND (reference sequence). CDR3 coding DNA: TGTGCCAGTAGTCCCGGAACTAATGAAAAACTGTTTTTT. It translates to CASSPGTNEKLFF.

The chain combines TRBV14 with TRBJ2-7, with D tentatively TRBD2 (5 bases). This CDR3 region has 15 residues. Germline loops: CDR1 SGHDN, CDR2 FVKESK. The V and J ends lost 1 base and 6 bases respectively, with 16 bases between them. CDR3 protein: CASSQGGGFTGEQYF. The CDR3 region has the DNA TGTGCCAGCAGCCAAGGAGGCGGGTTCACGGGCGAGCAGTACTTC.

The chain employs TRBV5-1 and TRBJ2-5; 8 nucleotides align to TRBD2. Germline values: CDR1 SGHRS, CDR2 YFSETQ. CDR3 length: 14 residues. V lost 4 bases to trimming and J lost 5 bases; unmatched junction nucleotides: 7. CDR3 nucleotides: TGCGCCAGCAGCGTGGCGACTAGCGCGGAGACCCAGTACTTC. It yields the protein CASSVATSAETQYF.

This chain connects TRBV9 to TRBJ2-3; the match to TRBD1 covers 8 bases. The CDR3 runs 14 residues. Germline CDR1 reads SGDLS; CDR2 reads YYNGEE. Trimming took 7 bases from V and 2 from J; bases not matched to a gene: 6. This CDR3 reads CASAQGGSTDTQYF. CDR3 nucleotide sequence: TGTGCCAGCGCACAGGGGGGTTCCACAGATACGCAGTATTTT.

The gene calls are TRBV7-9 and TRBJ2-7, with D perhaps matching TRBD1 (6 bases). Trimming removed 5 bases at V and 7 bases at J, with 21 bases between. Germline values: CDR1 SEHNR, CDR2 FQNEAQ (reference sequence). The CDR3 covers 15 residues. CDR3 loop: CASSLMGDIGFEQYF. For the CDR3, the DNA is TGTGCCAGCAGCCTAATGGGGGACATCGGGTTTGAGCAGTACTTC.

The chain employs TRBV28 and TRBJ1-2; maybe TRBD1 (6 bases). CDR1 is MDHEN and CDR2 is SYDVKM in the germline V gene. The CDR3 totals 13 residues. Trimming took off 6 bases at V and 7 bases at J, with 15 bases between the two ends. The CDR3, as DNA: TGTGCCAGCAGCTCCCGGGACACTCCTGGCTACACCTTC. It is translated as CASSSRDTPGYTF.

The genes are TRBV7-9 and TRBJ2-2; 8 bases line up with TRBD1. The V gene's germline CDR1 is SEHNR and CDR2 FQNEAQ (reference sequence). The CDR3 loop spans 16 amino acids. J gave up 7 bases and V 5 bases, and 12 bases lay outside the gene matches. The CDR3 DNA is TGTGCCAGCAGCACTTTCCGGACAGGGAAGGTCGGGGAGCTGTTTTTT. It specifies CASSTFRTGKVGELFF.

The chain uses TRBV9 and TRBJ2-1, with a weak D call TRBD2 (7 bases). The V gene lost 0 bases and the J gene lost 9 bases, with 16 bases spanning the gap. The CDR3 runs 15 residues. CDR1 and CDR2 from the germline V gene are SGDLS and YYNGEE. The CDR3 loop reads CASSVVGRGNPEQFF. The CDR3, as DNA: TGTGCCAGCAGCGTAGTAGGGAGGGGGAATCCTGAGCAGTTCTTC.

The rearrangement joins TRBV7-2 to TRBJ1-6; 9 bases are shared with TRBD1. In germline, CDR1 is SGHTA, CDR2 FQGNSA. The CDR3 is 14 amino acids. The V and J ends lost 5 bases and 10 bases, in that order; junction bases with no gene match: 6. Here the CDR3 reads CASSLTGGESPLHF. The CDR3 region has the DNA TGTGCCAGCAGCCTGACAGGGGGAGAGTCACCCCTCCACTTT.